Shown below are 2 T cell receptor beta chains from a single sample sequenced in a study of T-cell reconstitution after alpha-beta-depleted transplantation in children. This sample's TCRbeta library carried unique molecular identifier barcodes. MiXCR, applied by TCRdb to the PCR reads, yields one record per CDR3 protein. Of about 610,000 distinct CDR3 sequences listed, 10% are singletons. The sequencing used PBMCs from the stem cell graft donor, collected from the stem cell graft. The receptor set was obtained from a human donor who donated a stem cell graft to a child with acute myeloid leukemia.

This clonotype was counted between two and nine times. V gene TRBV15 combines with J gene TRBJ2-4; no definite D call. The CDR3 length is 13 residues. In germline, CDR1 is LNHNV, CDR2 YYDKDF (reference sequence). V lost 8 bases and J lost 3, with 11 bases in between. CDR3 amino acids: CATLRVGKNIQYF. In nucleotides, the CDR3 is TGTGCCACCCTGAGAGTGGGCAAAAACATTCAGTACTTC. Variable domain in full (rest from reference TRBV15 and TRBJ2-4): DAMVIQNPRYQVTQFGKPVTLSCSQTLNHNVMYWYQQKSSQAPKLLFHYYDKDFNNEADTPDNFQSRRPNTSFCFLDIRSPGLGDTAMYLCATLRVGKNIQYFGAGTRLSVL.

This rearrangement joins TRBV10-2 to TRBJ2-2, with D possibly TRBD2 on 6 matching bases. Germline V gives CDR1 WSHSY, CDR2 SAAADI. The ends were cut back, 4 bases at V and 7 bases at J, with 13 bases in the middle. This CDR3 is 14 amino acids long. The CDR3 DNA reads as TGCGCCAGCAGTGGCCTGGGGGGTTACGGGGAGCTGTTTTTT. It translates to CASSGLGGYGELFF.